The 18 T cell receptor beta chains below were found in one sample sequenced in a study of graft-versus-host responses after intestinal transplantation. No antigen has been assigned to these receptors. The table came from immunoSEQ multiplex PCR; TCRdb's copy has only in-frame clones and leaves some out. The repertoire has almost 85,000 clones, around 92% of them found once; the top ten carry 0.1%. Source: unstimulated CD4+ T cells sorted from spleen or lymph node cells, taken before intestinal transplant. The source is a human donor who received an intestinal transplant.

The chain uses TRBV4-3 and TRBJ2-3; D is possibly TRBD1 (5 bases). The CDR3 is 16 residues long. Trimming removed 2 bases at V and 1 base at J, with 13 bases between. Germline CDR1 and CDR2: LGHNA and YSLEER. This CDR3 reads CASSQLSGYGTDTQYF. The CDR3 DNA follows: TGCGCCAGCAGCCAACTCTCAGGGTACGGCACAGATACGCAGTATTTT.

This clone was observed a single time. V is TRBV6-5 and J is TRBJ1-5, with D unclear. Looked up from germline, CDR1 is MNHEY and CDR2 is SVGAGI. V lost 7 bases and J 3 bases, leaving 10 bases between the germline ends. The CDR3 spans 13 residues. Here the CDR3 DNA reads TGTGCCAGCACCTTCGCGGTCAATCAGCCCCAGCATTTT. Translation gives CASTFAVNQPQHF.

This clone was detected once. Here the CDR3 reads CASSPETGELFF. For the CDR3, the DNA is TGTGCCAGCAGCCCGGAGACCGGGGAGCTGTTTTTT. The J gene is TRBJ2-2, the V gene TRBV7-9; D unresolved. With 5 bases removed from V and 5 bases from J, the gap between germline ends came to 6 bases. The CDR3 has 12 amino acids. Germline CDR1 is SEHNR and CDR2 is FQNEAQ (reference sequence).

The genes are TRBV7-2 and TRBJ2-7; D might be TRBD1 (7 bases). The germline CDR1 and CDR2 sequences are SGHTA and FQGNSA. Trimming cost V 1 base and J 2 bases, with 15 bases left between them. The CDR3 consists of 16 residues. The CDR3 DNA reads TGTGCCAGCAGCTTAGTTTCCCAGGGGGAGGCCTACGAGCAGTACTTC. It translates to CASSLVSQGEAYEQYF.

This chain links TRBV7-8 with TRBJ2-2; 13 bases are a match to TRBD2. CDR3 length equals 16 residues. The germline CDR1 and CDR2 sequences are SGHVS and FQNEAQ. After removal of 2 bases from V and 5 bases from J, the junction contained 2 bases not matched to a gene. DNA of the CDR3: TGTGCCAGCAGCTTAACTAGCGGGGGGGTTACCGGGGAGCTGTTTTTT. Translation gives CASSLTSGGVTGELFF.

This chain joins TRBV7-7 and TRBJ2-3, with D uncertain. Germline assignment: CDR1 SSHAT and CDR2 FNYEAQ (reference sequence). V lost 1 base and J 4 bases, leaving 9 bases between the germline ends. The CDR3 has 14 residues. DNA for the CDR3: TGTGCCAGCAGCTTAGGAGGTTGGGCAGATACGCAGTATTTT. Its protein product is CASSLGGWADTQYF.

This chain links TRBV5-4 with TRBJ1-1; a weak D match, TRBD1 (6 bases). The CDR3 spans 17 residues. CDR1 and CDR2 from the germline V gene are SGHNT and YYREEE (reference sequence). Trimming cost V 3 bases and J 1 base, with 19 bases left between them. Written as DNA, the CDR3 is TGTGCCAGCAGCTCCGGGAGGGGGGGCTGGGGGAACACTGAAGCTTTCTTT. Protein: CASSSGRGGWGNTEAFF.

The J gene is TRBJ2-5, the V gene TRBV5-1; 7 bases fit TRBD1. Germline lookup yields CDR1 SGHRS and CDR2 YFSETQ. The trim removed 0 bases at V and 1 base at J, leaving 3 bases unmatched. This CDR3 contains 15 residues. The CDR3 sequence: CASSLGGGFQETQYF. CDR3 sequence (DNA): TGCGCCAGCAGCTTGGGAGGGGGCTTCCAAGAGACCCAGTACTTC.

V gene TRBV11-1 combines with J gene TRBJ1-1; 8 nucleotides line up with TRBD1. The CDR3 extends over 13 amino acids. The V gene's germline CDR1 is SGHAT and CDR2 FQDESV (reference sequence). With 7 bases clipped from V and 10 bases from J, the junction kept 11 bases outside the gene matches. The CDR3 reads CASKLYQGAGAFF. The CDR3 nucleotides read TGTGCCAGCAAACTATATCAGGGGGCAGGAGCTTTCTTT. Combining the CDR3 with reference TRBV11-1 and TRBJ1-1 gives the whole variable domain EAEVAQSPRYKITEKSQAVAFWCDPISGHATLYWYRQILGQGPELLVQFQDESVVDDSQLPKDRFSAERLKGVDSTLKIQPAELGDSAMYLCASKLYQGAGAFFGQGTRLTVV.

The chain joins TRBV18 to TRBJ2-5; 15 bases fit TRBD2. This CDR3 region has 19 residues. The V segment lost 3 bases and the J segment 2 bases; nucleotides outside the gene matches: 10. The germline V gene has CDR1 KGHSH and CDR2 LQKENI. The CDR3 spells CASSPAWTSGGAGQETQYF. CDR3 nucleotides: TGTGCCAGCTCACCCGCCTGGACTAGCGGGGGGGCGGGGCAAGAGACCCAGTACTTC.

This clone has a handful of counts. This chain connects TRBV4-3 to TRBJ1-1; a possible D gene is TRBD1 (6 bases). The CDR3 totals 15 residues. V was pared by 1 base and J by 1 base, with 10 bases between. The germline gives CDR1 LGHNA, CDR2 YSLEER. The CDR3 region is CASSQGRGANTEAFF. CDR3 sequence (DNA): TGCGCCAGCAGCCAAGGGCGGGGGGCGAACACTGAAGCTTTCTTT.

The chain combines TRBV2 with TRBJ1-4, with 10 bases identical to TRBD1. The CDR3 is made up of 13 amino acids. The V gene end was trimmed by 10 bases and the J gene end by 7 bases; junction bases not matched to a gene: 6. Germline lookup yields CDR1 SNHLY and CDR2 FYNNEI. The CDR3 DNA reads as TGTGCCACCTCCGGGACAGGGGTTGAAAAACTGTTTTTT. Translation gives CATSGTGVEKLFF.

The V call is TRBV5-1, the J call TRBJ2-7; 8 bases match TRBD1. CDR3 size: 14 residues. Germline CDR1 and CDR2: SGHRS and YFSETQ. The V segment lost 4 bases and the J segment 2 bases; nucleotides outside the gene matches: 5. The CDR3 sequence is CASSPQGGPYEQYF. The CDR3, as DNA: TGCGCCAGCAGCCCACAGGGGGGTCCCTACGAGCAGTACTTC.

The chain recombines TRBV11-2 with TRBJ2-7; the match to TRBD2 covers 12 bases. V dropped 2 bases and J dropped 2; count of bases not matched to a gene: 1. Germline lookup yields CDR1 SGHAT and CDR2 FQNNGV. This CDR3 has 15 residues. In nucleotides, the CDR3 is TGTGCCAGCAGCTTACTAGCGGGGGGGCCCTACGAGCAGTACTTC. This codes for CASSLLAGGPYEQYF.

This clone was seen just once. The gene calls are TRBV7-8 and TRBJ2-7, with D possibly TRBD1 on 6 matching bases. Between the trimmed V and J ends, which lost 1 base and 3 bases, there was a span of 10 bases. The CDR3 has 14 amino acids. Germline V gene sequence: CDR1 SGHVS, CDR2 FQNEAQ. As DNA, the CDR3 is TGTGCCAGCAGCTTAGTGCACAGGGACTACGAGCAGTACTTC. It is translated as CASSLVHRDYEQYF.

The chain combines TRBV5-6 with TRBJ1-3, with a possible D match to TRBD1 (5 bases). Trimming pared 2 bases from V and 0 bases from J, leaving 9 bases between. The germline CDR1 and CDR2 sequences are SGHDT and YYEEEE. The CDR3 sequence is 15 residues long. This CDR3 is CASSFMTASGNTIYF. The DNA of the CDR3 is TGTGCCAGCAGCTTCATGACAGCCTCTGGAAACACCATATATTTT.

This chain joins TRBV11-1 and TRBJ2-2; possibly TRBD1 for D (5 bases). V was clipped by 2 bases and J by 2 bases, with 12 bases between them. This CDR3 comprises 16 residues. Germline CDR1 is SGHAT and CDR2 is FQDESV (reference sequence). CDR3 DNA: TGTGCCAGCAGCTTACCCCAGACAGCCAACACCGGGGAGCTGTTTTTT. Translation: CASSLPQTANTGELFF. The whole variable domain, filled in from reference TRBV11-1 and TRBJ2-2, reads EAEVAQSPRYKITEKSQAVAFWCDPISGHATLYWYRQILGQGPELLVQFQDESVVDDSQLPKDRFSAERLKGVDSTLKIQPAELGDSAMYLCASSLPQTANTGELFFGEGSRLTVL.

The chain carries TRBV5-6 and TRBJ2-6, with D possibly matching TRBD1 (6 bases). Germline V lookup: CDR1 SGHDT, CDR2 YYEEEE. The ends were cut back, 1 base at V and 0 bases at J, with 8 bases in the middle. The CDR3 contains 16 residues. The CDR3 here is CASSLTGPSGANVLTF. In nucleotides, the CDR3 is TGTGCCAGCAGCTTGACAGGGCCCTCTGGGGCCAACGTCCTGACTTTC.